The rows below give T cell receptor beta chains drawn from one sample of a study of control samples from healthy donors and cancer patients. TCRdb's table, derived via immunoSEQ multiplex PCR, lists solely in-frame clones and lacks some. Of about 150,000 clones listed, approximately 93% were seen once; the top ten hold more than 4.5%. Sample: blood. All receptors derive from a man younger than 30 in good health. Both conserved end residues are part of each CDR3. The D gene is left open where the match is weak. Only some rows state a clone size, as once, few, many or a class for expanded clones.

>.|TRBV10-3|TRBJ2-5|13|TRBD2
TGTGCCATCTCCGGGCGGGAGAGGGAGACCCAGTACTTC
CAISGRERETQYF
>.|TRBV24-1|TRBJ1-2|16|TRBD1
TGTGCCACCAGTGACCCTCGGGACAGGGATAACTATGGCTACACCTTC
CATSDPRDRDNYGYTF
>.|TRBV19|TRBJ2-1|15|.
TGTGCCAGTAGTATACTAGTGGTCGGGTACAATGAGCAGTTCTTC
CASSILVVGYNEQFF
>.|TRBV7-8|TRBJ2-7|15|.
TGTGCCAGCAGCTGGTCCGGGACTCCTGCCTACGAGCAGTACTTC
CASSWSGTPAYEQYF
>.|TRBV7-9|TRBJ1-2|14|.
TGTGCCAGCAGCCCAAACAGGGCTCTCTATGGCTACACCTTC
CASSPNRALYGYTF
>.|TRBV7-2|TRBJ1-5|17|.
TGTGCCAGCAGCTTAGGGGGCTCGGGACCTAGCAATCAGCCCCAGCATTTT
CASSLGGSGPSNQPQHF
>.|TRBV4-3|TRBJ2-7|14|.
TGCGCCAGCAGCCCCGGGACTGGCGCCTACGAGCAGTACTTC
CASSPGTGAYEQYF
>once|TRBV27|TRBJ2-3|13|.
TGTGCCAGCAGTTTATCCGGGGTTTTTACGCAGTATTTT
CASSLSGVFTQYF
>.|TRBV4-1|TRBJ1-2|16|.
TGCGCCAGCAGCCAAGTTGGTAAGGGGGAGAACTATGGCTACACCTTC
CASSQVGKGENYGYTF
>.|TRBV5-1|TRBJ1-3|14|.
TGCGCCAGCAGCGGGGGACTGGGTGGAAACACCATATATTTT
CASSGGLGGNTIYF
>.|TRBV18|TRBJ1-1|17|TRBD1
TGTGCCAGCTCACCACCGAATTCGGCAGGGGGCCGCACTGAAGCTTTCTTT
CASSPPNSAGGRTEAFF
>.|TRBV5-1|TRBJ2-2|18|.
TGCGCCAGCAGCTTGTTAATGGGGACAAGGGGGAACACCGGGGAGCTGTTTTTT
CASSLLMGTRGNTGELFF
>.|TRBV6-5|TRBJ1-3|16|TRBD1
TGTGCCAGCAGTTACGGGACAGGGCTAAGTGGAAACACCATATATTTT
CASSYGTGLSGNTIYF
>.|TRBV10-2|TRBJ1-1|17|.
TGCGCCAGCAGTGAGTCATGGGGAGGGCGGATGAACACTGAAGCTTTCTTT
CASSESWGGRMNTEAFF
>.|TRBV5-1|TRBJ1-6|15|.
TGCGCCAGCAGCTTGGAGGGGCCCCATAATTCACCCCTCCACTTT
CASSLEGPHNSPLHF
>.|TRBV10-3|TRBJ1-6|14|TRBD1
TGTGCCATCAAGACAGGGGGCTTTGATTCACCCCTCCACTTT
CAIKTGGFDSPLHF
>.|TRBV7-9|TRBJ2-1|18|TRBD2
TGTGCCAGCAGCCCAATCATTCTAGCGGGGAGCTCCTACAATGAGCAGTTCTTC
CASSPIILAGSSYNEQFF
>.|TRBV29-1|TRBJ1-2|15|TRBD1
TGCAGCGTACCCACACCGGGACAGGGGGTACGCGGCTACACCTTC
CSVPTPGQGVRGYTF
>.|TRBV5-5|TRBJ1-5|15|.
TGTGCCAGCAGCTTGGTTTGGACTAGCAATCAGCCCCAGCATTTT
CASSLVWTSNQPQHF
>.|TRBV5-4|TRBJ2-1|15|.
TGTGCCAGCAGCTCCGACCCCCCACCCTACAATGAGCAGTTCTTC
CASSSDPPPYNEQFF
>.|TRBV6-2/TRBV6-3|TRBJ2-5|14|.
TGTGCCAGCAGTTACTCGACAGCAACGGGGGCCCAGTACTTC
CASSYSTATGAQYF
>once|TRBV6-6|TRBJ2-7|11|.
TGTGCCAGCAGTTACTCACGCGAGCAGTACTTC
CASSYSREQYF
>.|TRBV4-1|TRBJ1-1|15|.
TGCGCCAGCAGCCAAGGTAGAAGAATGAACACTGAAGCTTTCTTT
CASSQGRRMNTEAFF
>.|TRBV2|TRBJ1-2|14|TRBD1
TGTGCCAGCAGTAACAGGGGGCCTGGGTATGGCTACACCTTC
CASSNRGPGYGYTF
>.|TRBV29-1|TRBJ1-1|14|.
TGCAGCGCTGCCCCCGACAGAATCCTGGCTGAAGCTTTCTTT
CSAAPDRILAEAFF
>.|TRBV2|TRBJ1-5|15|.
TGTGCCAGCAGTGAGGGAAGGGCTCGCAATCAGCCCCAGCATTTT
CASSEGRARNQPQHF
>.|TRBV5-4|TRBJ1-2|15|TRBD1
TGTGCCAGCAGCTCTTTACGGACAGGGATCTATGGCTACACCTTC
CASSSLRTGIYGYTF
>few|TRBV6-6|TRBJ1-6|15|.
TGTGCCAGCAGTTACTCTGGAGGGGACTATTCACCCCTCCACTTT
CASSYSGGDYSPLHF
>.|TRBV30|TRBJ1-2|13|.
TGTGCCTGGAGTACGGGCCTTCGGGGGGGCTACACCTTC
CAWSTGLRGGYTF
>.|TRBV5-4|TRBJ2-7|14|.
TGTGCCAGCAGCCTTGACGTCTTGGCCTACGAGCAGTACTTC
CASSLDVLAYEQYF
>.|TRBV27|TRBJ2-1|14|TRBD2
TGTGCCACCAGAGGGGAGGGGCTATGGGATGAGCAGTTCTTC
CATRGEGLWDEQFF
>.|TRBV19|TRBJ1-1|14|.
TGTGCCAGTAGTTTAAGGGGGGAGAACACTGAAGCTTTCTTT
CASSLRGENTEAFF
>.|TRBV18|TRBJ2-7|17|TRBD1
TGTGCCAGCTCACCACGGCGAGGACAGGGAGCCTTATACGAGCAGTACTTC
CASSPRRGQGALYEQYF
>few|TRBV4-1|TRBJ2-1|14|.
TGCGCCAGCAGCCAAGATCGGGGGAGTTTCCCGCAGTTCTTC
CASSQDRGSFPQFF
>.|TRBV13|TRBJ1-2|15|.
TGTGCCAGCAGCCCCCTGGGAGGGCCTAACTATGGCTACACCTTC
CASSPLGGPNYGYTF
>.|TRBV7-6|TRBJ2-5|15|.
TGTGCCAGCAGCCTAGGCGGCAAAAGGGAAGAGACCCAGTACTTC
CASSLGGKREETQYF
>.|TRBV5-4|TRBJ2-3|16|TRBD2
TGTGCCAGCAGCCCAAGGAGGACTAGCGGGAGCTCGACGCAGTATTTT
CASSPRRTSGSSTQYF
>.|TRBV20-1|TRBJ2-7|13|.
TGCAGTGCTAGTAATCCGGGCCCCTACGAGCAGTACTTC
CSASNPGPYEQYF
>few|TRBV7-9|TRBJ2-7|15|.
TGTGCCAGCAGCTACCTAGGACGGAGTCCCGACGAGCAGTACTTC
CASSYLGRSPDEQYF
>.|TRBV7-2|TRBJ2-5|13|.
TGTGCCAGCACCTCCCGACGGAACGGGGCCCAGTACTTC
CASTSRRNGAQYF
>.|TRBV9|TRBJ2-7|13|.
TGTGCCAGCAGCGTAGCTGAGGGCTACGAGCAGTACTTC
CASSVAEGYEQYF
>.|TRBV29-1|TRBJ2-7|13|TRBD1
TGCAGCGGAACAGGGGGCTACACCTACGAGCAGTACTTC
CSGTGGYTYEQYF